This TCR beta chain emerged from a study of cytomegalovirus exposure and HLA in healthy donors. Amplification used 60 Vbeta primers and 13 Jbeta primers. Generated by immunoSEQ multiplex PCR, the TCRdb table keeps only in-frame clones and is missing some. The table has about 220,000 clones, 75% to 80% seen once; the top ten hold about 2%. This CDR3 has 12 amino acids. Trimming took 4 bases from V and 7 from J, leaving 11 bases between them. Per germline, CDR1 SGHNT and CDR2 YYREEE (reference sequence). Sequencing input: PBMCs. The chain uses TRBV5-4 and TRBJ1-2, with D possibly being TRBD1 (5 bases). The source of this sequence is a male donor in good health and CMV-seronegative. CDR3 sequence: CASSGGTSGYTF. The CDR3 DNA sequence: TGTGCCAGCAGCGGGGGGACGTCTGGCTACACCTTC.